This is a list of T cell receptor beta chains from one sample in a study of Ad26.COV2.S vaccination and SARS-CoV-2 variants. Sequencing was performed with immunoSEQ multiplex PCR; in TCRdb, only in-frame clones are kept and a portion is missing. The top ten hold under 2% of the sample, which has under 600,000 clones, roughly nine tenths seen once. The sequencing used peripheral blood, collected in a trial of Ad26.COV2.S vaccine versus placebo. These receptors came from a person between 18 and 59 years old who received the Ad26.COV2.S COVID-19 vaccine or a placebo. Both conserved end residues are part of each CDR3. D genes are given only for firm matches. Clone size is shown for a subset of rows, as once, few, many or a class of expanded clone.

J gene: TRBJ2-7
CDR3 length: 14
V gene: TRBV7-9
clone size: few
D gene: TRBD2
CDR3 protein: CASSLTSGTYEQYF
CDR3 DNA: TGTGCCAGCAGCCTGACTAGCGGCACCTACGAGCAGTACTTC

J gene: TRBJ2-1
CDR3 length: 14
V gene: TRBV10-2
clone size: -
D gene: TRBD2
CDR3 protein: CASHLAGRINEQFF
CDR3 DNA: TGCGCCAGCCATCTAGCGGGACGAATTAATGAGCAGTTCTTC

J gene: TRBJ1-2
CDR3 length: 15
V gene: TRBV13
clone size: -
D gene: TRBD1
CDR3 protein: CASSLASGTAYGYTF
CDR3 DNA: TGTGCCAGCAGCTTGGCCTCCGGGACAGCCTATGGCTACACCTTC

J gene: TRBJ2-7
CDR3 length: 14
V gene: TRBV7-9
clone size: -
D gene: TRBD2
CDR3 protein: CASSFTAGVGEQYF
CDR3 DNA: TGTGCCAGCAGCTTCACAGCGGGAGTAGGCGAGCAGTACTTC

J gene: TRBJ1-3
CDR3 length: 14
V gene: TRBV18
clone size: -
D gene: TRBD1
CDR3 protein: CASSRQGTGNTIYF
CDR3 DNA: TGTGCCAGCTCACGACAGGGCACGGGAAACACCATATATTTT

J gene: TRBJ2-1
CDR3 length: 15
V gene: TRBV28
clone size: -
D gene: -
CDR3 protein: CASSLGQPAYNEQFF
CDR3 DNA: TGTGCCAGCAGTCTTGGACAGCCAGCCTACAATGAGCAGTTCTTC

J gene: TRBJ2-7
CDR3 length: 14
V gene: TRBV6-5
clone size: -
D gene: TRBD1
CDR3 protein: CASSSRGQTYEQYF
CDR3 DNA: TGTGCCAGCAGTTCAAGGGGACAGACCTACGAGCAGTACTTC

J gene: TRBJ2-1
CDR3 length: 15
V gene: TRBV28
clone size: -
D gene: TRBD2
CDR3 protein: CASKRAGGTYNEQFF
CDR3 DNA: TGTGCCAGCAAAAGAGCGGGAGGGACGTACAATGAGCAGTTCTTC

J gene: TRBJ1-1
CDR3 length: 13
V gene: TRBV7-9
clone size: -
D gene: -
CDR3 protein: CASSLDPHSEAFF
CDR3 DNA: TGTGCCAGCAGCTTGGACCCGCACTCTGAAGCTTTCTTT

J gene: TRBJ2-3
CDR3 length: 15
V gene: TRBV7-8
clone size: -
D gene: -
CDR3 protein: CASNTLGTSTDTQYF
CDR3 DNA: TGTGCCAGCAACACTCTAGGCACTAGCACAGATACGCAGTATTTT

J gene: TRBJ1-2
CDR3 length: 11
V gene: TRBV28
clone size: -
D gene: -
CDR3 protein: CASSLGRGYTF
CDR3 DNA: TGTGCCAGCAGTCTCGGACGGGGCTACACCTTC

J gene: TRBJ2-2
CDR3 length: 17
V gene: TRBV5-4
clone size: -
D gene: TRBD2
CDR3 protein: CASSLETSGRRAGELFF
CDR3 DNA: TGTGCCAGCAGCTTGGAGACTAGCGGGAGGAGGGCCGGGGAGCTGTTTTTT

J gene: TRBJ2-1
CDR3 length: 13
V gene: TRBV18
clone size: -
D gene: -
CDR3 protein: CASSPEAGFEQFF
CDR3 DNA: TGTGCCAGCTCACCAGAAGCGGGCTTTGAGCAGTTCTTC

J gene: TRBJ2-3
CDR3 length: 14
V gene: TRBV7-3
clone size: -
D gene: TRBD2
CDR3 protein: CASSLTSATDTQYF
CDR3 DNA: TGTGCCAGCAGCTTGACTAGCGCCACAGATACGCAGTATTTT

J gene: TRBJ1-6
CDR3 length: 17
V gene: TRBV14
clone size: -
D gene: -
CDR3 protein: CASSQEAGSRYNSPLHF
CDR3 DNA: TGTGCCAGCAGCCAAGAGGCAGGGTCACGGTATAATTCACCCCTCCACTTT

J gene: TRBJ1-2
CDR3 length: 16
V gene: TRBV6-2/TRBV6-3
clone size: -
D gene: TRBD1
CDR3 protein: CASSYPGTGDNYGYTF
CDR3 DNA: TGTGCCAGCAGTTATCCCGGGACAGGGGACAACTATGGCTACACCTTC

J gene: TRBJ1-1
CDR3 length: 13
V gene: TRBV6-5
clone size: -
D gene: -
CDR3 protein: CASRTTGHTEAFF
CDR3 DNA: TGTGCCAGCAGAACGACAGGTCACACTGAAGCTTTCTTT

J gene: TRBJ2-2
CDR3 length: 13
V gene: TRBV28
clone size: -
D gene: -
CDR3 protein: CASSRLAPPELFF
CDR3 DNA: TGTGCCAGCAGTCGATTGGCACCACCGGAGCTGTTTTTT

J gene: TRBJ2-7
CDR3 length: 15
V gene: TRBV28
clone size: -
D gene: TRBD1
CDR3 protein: CASSLGSQGAHEQYF
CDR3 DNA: TGTGCCAGCAGTTTAGGAAGTCAGGGGGCGCACGAGCAGTACTTC

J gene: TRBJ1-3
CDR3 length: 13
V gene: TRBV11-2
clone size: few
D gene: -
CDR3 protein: CASSPDSRHTIYF
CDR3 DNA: TGTGCCAGCAGCCCGGACAGCCGGCACACCATATATTTT

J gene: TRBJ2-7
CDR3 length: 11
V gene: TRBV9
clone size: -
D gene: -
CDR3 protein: CASSVYQEEYF
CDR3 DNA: TGTGCCAGCAGCGTATATCAGGAGGAGTACTTC

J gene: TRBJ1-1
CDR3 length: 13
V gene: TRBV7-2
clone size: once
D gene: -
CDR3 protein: CASSIHTDTEAFF
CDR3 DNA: TGTGCCAGCAGCATACACACCGACACTGAAGCTTTCTTT

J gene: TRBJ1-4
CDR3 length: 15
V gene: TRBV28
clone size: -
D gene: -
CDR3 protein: CASSLQGLTNEKLFF
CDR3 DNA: TGTGCCAGCAGTCTACAGGGATTAACTAATGAAAAACTGTTTTTT

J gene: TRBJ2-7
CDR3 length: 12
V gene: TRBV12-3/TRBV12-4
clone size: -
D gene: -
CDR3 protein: CASSAGIYEQYF
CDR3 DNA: TGTGCCAGCAGCGCGGGAATTTACGAGCAGTACTTC

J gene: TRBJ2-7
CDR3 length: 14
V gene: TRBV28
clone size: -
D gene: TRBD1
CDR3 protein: CASSPGQGTYEQYF
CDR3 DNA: TGTGCCAGCAGCCCGGGACAGGGCACCTACGAGCAGTACTTC

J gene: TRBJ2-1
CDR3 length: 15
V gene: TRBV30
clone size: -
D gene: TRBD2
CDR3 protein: CAWSAPAGGYNEQFF
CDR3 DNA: TGTGCCTGGAGTGCCCCTGCGGGAGGGTACAATGAGCAGTTCTTC

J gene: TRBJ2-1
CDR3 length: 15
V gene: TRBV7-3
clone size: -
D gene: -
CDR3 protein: CASSLWPSPRNEQFF
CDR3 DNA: TGTGCCAGCAGCTTATGGCCGTCCCCTAGGAATGAGCAGTTCTTC

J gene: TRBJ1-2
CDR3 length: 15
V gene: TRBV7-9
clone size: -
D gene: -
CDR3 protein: CASSLVGGPNYGYTF
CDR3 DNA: TGTGCCAGCAGCTTAGTGGGGGGCCCTAACTATGGCTACACCTTC

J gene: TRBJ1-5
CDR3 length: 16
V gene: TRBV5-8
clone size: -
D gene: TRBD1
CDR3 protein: CASSEGQGYANQPQHF
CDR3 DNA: TGTGCCAGCAGCGAGGGACAGGGGTATGCCAATCAGCCCCAGCATTTT

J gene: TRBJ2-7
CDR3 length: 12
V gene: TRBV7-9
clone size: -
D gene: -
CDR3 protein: CAGGDNSYEQYF
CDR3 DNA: TGTGCCGGTGGGGACAACTCCTACGAGCAGTACTTC

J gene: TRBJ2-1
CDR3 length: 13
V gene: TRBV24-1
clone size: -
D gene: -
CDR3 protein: CATSDSSRFRQFF
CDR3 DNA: TGTGCCACCAGTGATTCATCAAGGTTTAGGCAGTTCTTC

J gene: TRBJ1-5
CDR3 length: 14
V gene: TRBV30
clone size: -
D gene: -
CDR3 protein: CAWSSQGGNQPQHF
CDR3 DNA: TGTGCCTGGAGTTCCCAAGGGGGCAATCAGCCCCAGCATTTT

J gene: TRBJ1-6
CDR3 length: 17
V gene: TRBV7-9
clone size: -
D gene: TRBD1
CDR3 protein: CASSWDRTSSYNSPLHF
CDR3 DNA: TGTGCCAGCAGCTGGGACAGGACTAGCTCCTATAATTCACCCCTCCACTTT